This T cell receptor beta chain was obtained from a study of T cell changes during pregnancy in multiple sclerosis. The CDR3 is 16 amino acids. In germline, CDR1 is SGHNT, CDR2 YYREEE (reference sequence). Between the trimmed V and J ends, which lost 0 bases and 5 bases, there was a span of 17 bases. Assay used: immunoSEQ multiplex PCR; TCRdb lists only in-frame clones, some missing. In the table there are about 75,000 clones, nearly 95% of which are singletons. Sequenced here: CD4+ T cells from peripheral blood mononuclear cells, sampled after pregnancy. The clonotype comes from a female donor with multiple sclerosis, enrolled in a pregnancy study. This chain connects TRBV5-4 to TRBJ2-5; tentatively, D is TRBD2 (7 bases). CDR3 residues: CASSLGGGGREETQYF. The CDR3, as DNA: TGTGCCAGCAGCTTGGGGGGGGGCGGACGAGAGGAGACCCAGTACTTC.